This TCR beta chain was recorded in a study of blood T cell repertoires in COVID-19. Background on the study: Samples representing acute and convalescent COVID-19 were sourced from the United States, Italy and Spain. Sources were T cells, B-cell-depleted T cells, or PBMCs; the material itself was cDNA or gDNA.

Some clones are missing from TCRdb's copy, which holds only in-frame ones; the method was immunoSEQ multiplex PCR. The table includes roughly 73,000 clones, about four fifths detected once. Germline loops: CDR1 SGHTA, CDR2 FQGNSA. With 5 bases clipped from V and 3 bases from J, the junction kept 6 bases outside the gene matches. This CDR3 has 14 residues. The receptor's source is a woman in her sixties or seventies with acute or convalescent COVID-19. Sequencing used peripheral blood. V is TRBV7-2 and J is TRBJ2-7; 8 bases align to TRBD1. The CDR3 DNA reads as TGTGCCAGCAGCACCGCCGGGACAGGCTACGAGCAGTACTTC. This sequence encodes CASSTAGTGYEQYF.